The present T cell receptor (beta chain) was sequenced within a study of T-cell reconstitution after alpha-beta-depleted transplantation in children. It was with unique molecular identifiers that the TCRbeta library was prepared. From the PCR reads, TCRdb called clonotypes with MiXCR, one entry per CDR3 protein. The data contain about 540,000 distinct CDR3 sequences, around 17% of them singletons. In regard to this clonotype: Compared with germline, one end of the junction differs, possibly owing to a read error.

This CDR3 has 11 amino acids. Germline values: CDR1 SGHAT, CDR2 FQNNGV. The material was PBMCs from the stem cell graft donor, obtained from the stem cell graft. The receptor's source is a human donor who donated a stem cell graft to a child with acute lymphoblastic leukemia. The chain has TRBV11-2 and TRBJ2-1; no clear D gene. The CDR3 nucleotides are TGTGCCCGCAGCTCGTACAATGAGCAGTTCTTT. Translation gives CARSSYNEQFF. The full variable domain, in which reference TRBV11-2 and TRBJ2-1 provide the parts outside the CDR3, is EAGVAQSPRYKIIEKRQSVAFWCNPISGHATLYWYQQILGQGPKLLIQFQNNGVVDDSQLPKDRFSAERLKGVDSTLKIQPAKLEDSAVYLCARSSYNEQFFGPGTRLTVL.